This T cell receptor beta chain was sequenced in a study of blood T cell repertoires in COVID-19. Authors' processing steps: Estimation of nucleated cell counts relied on the amplification of reference gene primers. TCRdb's table, derived via immunoSEQ multiplex PCR, lists solely in-frame clones and lacks some. For V, J and clone size, that table is used; D and trimming come from the DNA. The table lists 260,000 or so clones, around 85% of them singletons. CDR3 size: 11 residues. Germline trimming cut 5 bases from V and 12 bases from J; bases unmatched to any gene: 1. The germline V gene encodes CDR1 GTSNPN and CDR2 SVGIG (reference sequence).

This sequence was found in a woman aged 50 to 65 who had recovered from COVID-19. Specimen: PBMCs or T cells enriched from blood (not recorded which). The chain recombines TRBV30 with TRBJ1-6; TRBD1 matches 10 bases. The CDR3 spells CAWGDRGPLHF. Written as DNA, the CDR3 is TGTGCCTGGGGGGACAGGGGACCCCTCCACTTT. The full variable domain, completed using reference TRBV30 and TRBJ1-6, is SQTIHQWPATLVQPVGSPLSLECTVEGTSNPNLYWYRQAAGRGLQLLFYSVGIGQISSEVPQNLSASRPQDRQFILSSKKLLLSDSGFYLCAWGDRGPLHFGNGTRLTVT.